The sequence of this T cell receptor beta chain was determined in a study of PD-1 blockade in classical Hodgkin lymphoma. TCRdb keeps only in-frame clones here, not all; method: immunoSEQ multiplex PCR. The repertoire holds some 96,000 clones, with around 80% as singletons. This clone was found a few times. Relapse after autologous stem cell transplantation occurred in every patient, and brentuximab vedotin exposure varied. This receptor was identified in a human donor with classical Hodgkin lymphoma. The specimen comprised peripheral blood mononuclear cells (PBMCs), sampled at baseline.

CDR3 DNA: TGTGCCTGGAGTGTACTGGCTAGCGGGAGAAGGGAGACCCAGTACTTC. The encoded protein is CAWSVLASGRRETQYF. The chain couples TRBV30 to TRBJ2-5, with 10 nucleotides matching TRBD2. The CDR3 extends over 16 amino acids. Germline V gene lookup returns CDR1 GTSNPN and CDR2 SVGIG (reference sequence). V was pared by 0 bases and J by 5 bases, with 9 bases of the junction left unmatched.